The TCR beta chain described here comes from a study of T-cell memory formation after mild COVID-19. Study-wide points: SARS-CoV-2 specificity of second-wave clones peaking day 37 was unconfirmed.

This clonotype was found a few times. The antigen remains undetermined. Germline V gives CDR1 MGHRA, CDR2 YSYEKL. V lost 1 base to trimming and J lost 5 bases, with 18 bases between them. The CDR3 covers 16 residues. The TCR alpha and TCR beta cDNA libraries, bearing sample barcodes and UMIs, were generated by 5'RACE using constant-segment primers. TCRdb re-called the 5' RACE reads through MiXCR, storing one row per CDR3 protein. The table lists approximately 190,000 distinct CDR3 sequences, 15% to 20% of them singletons. Sequenced material: PBMCs or a T cell subset sorted from them (not recorded which). The gene calls are TRBV4-1 and TRBJ2-7; D is uncertain. The receptor's source is an adult woman who had mild COVID-19 (a few samples of this study predate the infection). Cell type and time point are not known. The DNA for the CDR3 is TGCGCCAGCAGCCAAGGTCCCGGGCTGAGCTGGCACGAGCAGTACTTC. Amino acid sequence: CASSQGPGLSWHEQYF.